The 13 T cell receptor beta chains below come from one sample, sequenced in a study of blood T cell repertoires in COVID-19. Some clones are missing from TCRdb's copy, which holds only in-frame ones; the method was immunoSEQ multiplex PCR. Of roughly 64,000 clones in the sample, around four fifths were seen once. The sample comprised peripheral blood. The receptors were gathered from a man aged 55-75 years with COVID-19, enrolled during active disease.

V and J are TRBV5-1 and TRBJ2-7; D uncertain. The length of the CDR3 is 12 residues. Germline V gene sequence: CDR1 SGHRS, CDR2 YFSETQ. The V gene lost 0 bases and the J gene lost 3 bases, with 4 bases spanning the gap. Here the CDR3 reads CASSLGGYEQYF. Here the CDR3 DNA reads TGCGCCAGCAGCTTGGGCGGCTACGAGCAGTACTTC.

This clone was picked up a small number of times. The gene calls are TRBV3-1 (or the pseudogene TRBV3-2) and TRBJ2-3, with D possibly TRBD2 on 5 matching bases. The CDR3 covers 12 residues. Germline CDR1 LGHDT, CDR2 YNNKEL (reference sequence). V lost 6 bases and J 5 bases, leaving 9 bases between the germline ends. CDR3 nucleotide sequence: TGTGCCAGCAGGGACTGGGGAGATACGCAGTATTTT. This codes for CASRDWGDTQYF.

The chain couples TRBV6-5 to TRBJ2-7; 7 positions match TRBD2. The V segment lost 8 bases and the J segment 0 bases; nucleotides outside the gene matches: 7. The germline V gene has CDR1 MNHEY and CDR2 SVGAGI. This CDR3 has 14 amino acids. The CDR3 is CASHPGTISYEQYF. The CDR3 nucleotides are TGTGCCAGCCACCCCGGGACTATCTCCTACGAGCAGTACTTC.

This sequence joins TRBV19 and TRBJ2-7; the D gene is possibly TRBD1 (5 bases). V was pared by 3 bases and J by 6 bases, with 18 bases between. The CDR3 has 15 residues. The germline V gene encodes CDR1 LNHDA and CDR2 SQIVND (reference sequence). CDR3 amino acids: CASSISPARVAEQYF. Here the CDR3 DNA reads TGTGCCAGTAGTATTAGCCCCGCCAGGGTGGCCGAGCAGTACTTC.

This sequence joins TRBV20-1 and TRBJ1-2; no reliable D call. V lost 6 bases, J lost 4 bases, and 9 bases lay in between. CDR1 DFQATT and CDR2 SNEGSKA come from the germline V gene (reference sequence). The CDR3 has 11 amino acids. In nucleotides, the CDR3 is TGCAGTGCCGTACTCGGCTATGGCTACACCTTC. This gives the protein CSAVLGYGYTF.

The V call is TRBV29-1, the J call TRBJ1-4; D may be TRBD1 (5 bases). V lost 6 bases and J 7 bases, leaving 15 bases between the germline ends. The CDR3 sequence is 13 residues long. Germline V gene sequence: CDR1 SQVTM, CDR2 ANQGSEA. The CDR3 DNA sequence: TGCAGCGTGGCATCAGGGTATAGTGAAAAACTGTTTTTT. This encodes CSVASGYSEKLFF.

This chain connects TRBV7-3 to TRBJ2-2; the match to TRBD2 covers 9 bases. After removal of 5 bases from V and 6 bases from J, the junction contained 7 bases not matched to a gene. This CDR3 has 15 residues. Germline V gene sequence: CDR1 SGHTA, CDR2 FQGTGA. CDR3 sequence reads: CASSPGVAGAGELFF. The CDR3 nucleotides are TGTGCCAGCAGCCCCGGGGTAGCGGGGGCCGGGGAGCTGTTTTTT.

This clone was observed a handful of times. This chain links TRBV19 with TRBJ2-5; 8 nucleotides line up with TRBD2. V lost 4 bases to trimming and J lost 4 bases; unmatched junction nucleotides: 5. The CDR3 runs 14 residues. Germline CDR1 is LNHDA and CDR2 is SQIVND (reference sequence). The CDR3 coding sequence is TGTGCCAGTAGTAGGACTAGCTCAGGAGAGACCCAGTACTTC. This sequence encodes CASSRTSSGETQYF.

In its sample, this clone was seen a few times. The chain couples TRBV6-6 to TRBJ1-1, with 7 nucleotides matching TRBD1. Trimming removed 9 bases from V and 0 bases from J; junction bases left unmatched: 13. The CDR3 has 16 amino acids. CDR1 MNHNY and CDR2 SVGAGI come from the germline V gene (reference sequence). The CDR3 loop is CASFRARGILNTEAFF. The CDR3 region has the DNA TGTGCCAGTTTCCGAGCCAGGGGGATATTGAACACTGAAGCTTTCTTT.

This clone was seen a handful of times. Here the CDR3 reads CAWEDRVGEKLFF. In DNA, the CDR3 is TGTGCCTGGGAGGACAGGGTAGGAGAAAAACTGTTTTTT. This chain connects TRBV30 to TRBJ1-4; 8 bases are shared with TRBD1. The ends lost 5 bases at V and 8 bases at J; junction bases unmatched: 7. This CDR3 comprises 13 residues. CDR1 GTSNPN and CDR2 SVGIG come from the germline V gene (reference sequence).

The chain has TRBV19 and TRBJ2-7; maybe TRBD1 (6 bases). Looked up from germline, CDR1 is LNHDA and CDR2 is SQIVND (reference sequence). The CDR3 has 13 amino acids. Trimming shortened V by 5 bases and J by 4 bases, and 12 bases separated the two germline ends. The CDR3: CASSQLDRYEQYF. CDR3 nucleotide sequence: TGTGCCAGTAGTCAATTAGACAGGTACGAGCAGTACTTC.

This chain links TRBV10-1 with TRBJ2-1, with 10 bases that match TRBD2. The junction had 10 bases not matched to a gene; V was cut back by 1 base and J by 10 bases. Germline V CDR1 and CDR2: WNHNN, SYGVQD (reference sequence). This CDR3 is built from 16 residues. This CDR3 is CASSEYLASGRGEQFF. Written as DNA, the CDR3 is TGCGCCAGCAGTGAGTATTTGGCTAGCGGGAGAGGAGAGCAGTTCTTC.

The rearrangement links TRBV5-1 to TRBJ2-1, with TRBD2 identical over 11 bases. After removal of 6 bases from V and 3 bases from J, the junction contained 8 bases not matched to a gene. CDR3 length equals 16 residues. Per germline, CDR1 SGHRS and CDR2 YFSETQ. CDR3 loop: CASTMAGTSGYNEQFF. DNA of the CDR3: TGCGCCAGCACCATGGCCGGGACTAGCGGCTACAATGAGCAGTTCTTC.